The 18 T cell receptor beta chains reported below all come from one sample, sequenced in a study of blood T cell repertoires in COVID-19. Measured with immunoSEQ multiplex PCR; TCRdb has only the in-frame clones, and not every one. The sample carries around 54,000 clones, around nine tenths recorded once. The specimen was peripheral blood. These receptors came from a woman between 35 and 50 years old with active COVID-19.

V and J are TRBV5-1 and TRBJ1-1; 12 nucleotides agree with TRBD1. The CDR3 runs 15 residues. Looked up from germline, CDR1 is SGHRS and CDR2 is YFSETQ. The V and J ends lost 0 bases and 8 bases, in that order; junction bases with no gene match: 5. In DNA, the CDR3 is TGCGCCAGCAGCTTGGGTGGGACAGGGGGCCTAGAAGCTTTCTTT. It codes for CASSLGGTGGLEAFF.

CDR3 sequence reads: CASSQNSGEPYEQYF. The CDR3 nucleotides are TGCGCCAGCAGCCAGAATAGCGGGGAGCCCTACGAGCAGTACTTC. V gene TRBV4-1 combines with J gene TRBJ2-7; 8 nucleotides agree with TRBD2. Germline assignment: CDR1 MGHRA and CDR2 YSYEKL. The CDR3 runs to 15 residues. Germline trimming cut 3 bases from V and 2 bases from J; bases unmatched to any gene: 6.

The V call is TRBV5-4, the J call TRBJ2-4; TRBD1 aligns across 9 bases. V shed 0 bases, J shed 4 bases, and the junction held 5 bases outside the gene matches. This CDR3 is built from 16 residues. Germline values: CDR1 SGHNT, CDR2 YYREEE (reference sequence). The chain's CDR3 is CASSLDLGTGKNIQYF. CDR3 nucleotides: TGTGCCAGCAGCTTGGACTTAGGGACAGGGAAAAACATTCAGTACTTC.

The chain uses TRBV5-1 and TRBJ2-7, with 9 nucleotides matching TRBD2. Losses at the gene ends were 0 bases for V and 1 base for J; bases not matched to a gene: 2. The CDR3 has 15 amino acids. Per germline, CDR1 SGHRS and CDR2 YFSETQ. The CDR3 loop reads CASSLVRGGSYEQYF. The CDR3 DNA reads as TGCGCCAGCAGCTTGGTGCGGGGGGGGTCCTACGAGCAGTACTTC.

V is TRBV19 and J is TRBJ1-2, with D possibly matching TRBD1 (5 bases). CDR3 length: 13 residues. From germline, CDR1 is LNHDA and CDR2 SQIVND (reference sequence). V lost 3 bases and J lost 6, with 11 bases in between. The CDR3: CASSMDTADGYTF. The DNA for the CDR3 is TGTGCCAGTAGTATGGACACGGCGGATGGCTACACCTTC.

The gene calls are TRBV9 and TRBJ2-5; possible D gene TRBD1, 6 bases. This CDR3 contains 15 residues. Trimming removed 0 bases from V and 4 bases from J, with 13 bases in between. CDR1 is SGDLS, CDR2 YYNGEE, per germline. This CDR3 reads CASSVEGVARETQYF. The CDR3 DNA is TGTGCCAGCAGCGTAGAGGGGGTCGCTAGAGAGACCCAGTACTTC.

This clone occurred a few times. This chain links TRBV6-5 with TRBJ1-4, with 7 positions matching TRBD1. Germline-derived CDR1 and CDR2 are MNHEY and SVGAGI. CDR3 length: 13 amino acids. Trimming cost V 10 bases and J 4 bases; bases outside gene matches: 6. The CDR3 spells CATTGTVNEKLFF. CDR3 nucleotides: TGTGCCACCACCGGGACAGTTAATGAAAAACTGTTTTTT.

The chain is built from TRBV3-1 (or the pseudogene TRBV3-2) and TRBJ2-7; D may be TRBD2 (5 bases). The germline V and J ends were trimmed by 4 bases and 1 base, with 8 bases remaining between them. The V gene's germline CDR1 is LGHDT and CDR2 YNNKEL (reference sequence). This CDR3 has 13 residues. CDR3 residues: CASSLRGSYEQYF. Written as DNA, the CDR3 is TGTGCCAGCAGCCTACGGGGTTCCTACGAGCAGTACTTC.

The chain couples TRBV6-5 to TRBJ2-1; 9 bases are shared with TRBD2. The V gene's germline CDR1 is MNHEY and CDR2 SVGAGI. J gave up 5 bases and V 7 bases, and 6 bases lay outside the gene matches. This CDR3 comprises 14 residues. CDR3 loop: CASKLAGVNNEQFF. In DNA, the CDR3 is TGTGCCAGCAAGTTAGCGGGGGTCAACAATGAGCAGTTCTTC.

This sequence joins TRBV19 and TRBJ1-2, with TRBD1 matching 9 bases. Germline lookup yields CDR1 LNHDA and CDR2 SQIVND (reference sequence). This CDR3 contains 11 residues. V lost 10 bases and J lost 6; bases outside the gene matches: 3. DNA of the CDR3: TGTGCCATCGGACAGGGGCATGGCTACACCTTC. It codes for CAIGQGHGYTF.

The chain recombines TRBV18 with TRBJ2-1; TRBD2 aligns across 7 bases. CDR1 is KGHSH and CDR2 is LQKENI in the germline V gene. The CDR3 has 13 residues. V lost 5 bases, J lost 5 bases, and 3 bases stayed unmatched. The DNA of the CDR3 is TGTGCCAGCTCAACGGGACTAAACAATGAGCAGTTCTTC. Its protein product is CASSTGLNNEQFF. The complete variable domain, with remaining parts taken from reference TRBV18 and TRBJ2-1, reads NAGVMQNPRHLVRRRGQEARLRCSPMKGHSHVYWYRQLPEEGLKFMVYLQKENIIDESGMPKERFSAEFPKEGPSILRIQQVVRGDSAAYFCASSTGLNNEQFFGPGTRLTVL.

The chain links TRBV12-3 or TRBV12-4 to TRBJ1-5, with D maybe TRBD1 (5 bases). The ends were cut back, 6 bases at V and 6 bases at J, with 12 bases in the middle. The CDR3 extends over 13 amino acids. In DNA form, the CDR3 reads TGTGCCAGCAGCCTACTCCAGGGTCAGCCCCAGCATTTT. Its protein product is CASSLLQGQPQHF.

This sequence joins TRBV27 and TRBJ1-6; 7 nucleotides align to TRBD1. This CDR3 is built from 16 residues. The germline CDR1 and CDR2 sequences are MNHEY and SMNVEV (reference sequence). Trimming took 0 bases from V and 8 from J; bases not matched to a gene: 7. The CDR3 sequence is CASSLSGDRVDSPLHF. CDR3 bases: TGTGCCAGCAGTTTATCAGGCGACAGGGTAGATTCACCCCTCCACTTT.

In DNA form, the CDR3 reads TGCGCCAGCAGCTTGAGTCGAGGGAGGAGTGAGCAGTTCTTC. Amino acid sequence: CASSLSRGRSEQFF. This chain connects TRBV5-1 to TRBJ2-1; possibly TRBD2 for D (6 bases). This CDR3 has 14 amino acids. V lost 1 base, J lost 9 bases, and 14 bases lay in between. Looked up from germline, CDR1 is SGHRS and CDR2 is YFSETQ.

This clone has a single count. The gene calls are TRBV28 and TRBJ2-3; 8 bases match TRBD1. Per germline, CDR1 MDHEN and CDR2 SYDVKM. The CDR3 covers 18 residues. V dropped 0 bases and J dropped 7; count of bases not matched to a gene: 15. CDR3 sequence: CASSLWGAWGQAIHTQYF. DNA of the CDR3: TGTGCCAGCAGTTTATGGGGAGCTTGGGGACAGGCCATTCATACGCAGTATTTT. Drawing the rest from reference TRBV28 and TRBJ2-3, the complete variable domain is DVKVTQSSRYLVKRTGEKVFLECVQDMDHENMFWYRQDPGLGLRLIYFSYDVKMKEKGDIPEGYSVSREKKERFSLILESASTNQTSMYLCASSLWGAWGQAIHTQYFGPGTRLTVL.

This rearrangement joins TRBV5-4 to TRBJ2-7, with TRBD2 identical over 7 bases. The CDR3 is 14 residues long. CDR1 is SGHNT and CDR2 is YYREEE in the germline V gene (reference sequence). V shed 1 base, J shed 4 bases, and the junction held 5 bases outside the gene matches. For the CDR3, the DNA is TGTGCCAGCAGCTTGCAGCGGGGAACTTACGAGCAGTACTTC. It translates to CASSLQRGTYEQYF. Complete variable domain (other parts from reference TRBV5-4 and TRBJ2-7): ETGVTQSPTHLIKTRGQQVTLRCSSQSGHNTVSWYQQALGQGPQFIFQYYREEENGRGNFPPRFSGLQFPNYSSELNVNALELDDSALYLCASSLQRGTYEQYFGPGTRLTVT.

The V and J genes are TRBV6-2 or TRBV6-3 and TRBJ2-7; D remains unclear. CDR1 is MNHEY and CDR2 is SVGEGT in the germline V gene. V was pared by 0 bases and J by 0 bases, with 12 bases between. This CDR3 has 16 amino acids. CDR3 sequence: CASSYSRGTSSYEQYF. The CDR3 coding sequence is TGTGCCAGCAGTTACTCAAGAGGTACCAGCTCCTACGAGCAGTACTTC.

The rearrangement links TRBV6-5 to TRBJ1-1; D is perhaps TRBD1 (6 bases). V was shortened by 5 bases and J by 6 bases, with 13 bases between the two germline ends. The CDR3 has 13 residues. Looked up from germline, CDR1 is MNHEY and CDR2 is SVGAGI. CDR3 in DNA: TGTGCCAGCAGTCGAGATTACAGGGCTGAAGCTTTCTTT. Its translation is CASSRDYRAEAFF.